Listed below are T cell receptor beta chains from one sample, sequenced in a study of blood T cell repertoires in COVID-19. Clones were sequenced by immunoSEQ multiplex PCR, and TCRdb holds only the in-frame ones, with some missing. The profile shows about 210,000 clones, about four fifths of them singletons. The specimen sequenced was peripheral blood. The source of these receptors is a man in his fifties or sixties with active or convalescent COVID-19. CDR3s include the opening cysteine and the closing phenylalanine or tryptophan. A D gene is named only where the DNA matches it firmly. The listing skips clone size in some rows; elsewhere it reads once, few, many or a size class.

>.|TRBD2|16|TRBJ2-5|TRBV7-2
TGTGCCAGCAGCTCGAGACGAGCGGGGGGTCAAGAGACCCAGTACTTC
CASSSRRAGGQETQYF
>.|.|13|TRBJ1-4|TRBV10-1
TGCGCCAGCAGTGAGTCGAGGTCTGGAAAACTGTTTTTT
CASSESRSGKLFF
>.|TRBD1|14|TRBJ1-2|TRBV9
TGTGCCAGCAGCCCTGGACAGGGGAACTATGGCTACACCTTC
CASSPGQGNYGYTF
>.|.|13|TRBJ2-3|TRBV5-1
TGCGCCAGCAGCTCCCTTAGGGGAGATACGCAGTATTTT
CASSSLRGDTQYF
>.|.|15|TRBJ1-3|TRBV19
TGTGCCAGTAGTAGCCTGGGGGCTTACGGAAACACCATATATTTT
CASSSLGAYGNTIYF
>.|.|11|TRBJ1-2|TRBV25-1
TGTGCCAGCAGCGGGGTTCGGGGCTACACCTTC
CASSGVRGYTF
>.|TRBD2|15|TRBJ2-1|TRBV27
TGTGCCAGCAGTCCACGGACTAGCGGGGGCAATGAGCAGTTCTTC
CASSPRTSGGNEQFF
>few|.|15|TRBJ2-5|TRBV27
TGTGCCAGCAGTTTATCGAGGGCAGGCTTGGAGACCCAGTACTTC
CASSLSRAGLETQYF
>.|.|15|TRBJ2-5|TRBV6-6
TGTGCCAGCAGTCCCCGGGACACCATGACAGAGACCCAGTACTTC
CASSPRDTMTETQYF
>.|.|14|TRBJ1-3|TRBV28
TGTGCCAGCAGCAGACAGAGCTCTGGAAACACCATATATTTT
CASSRQSSGNTIYF
>.|.|12|TRBJ1-2|TRBV19
TGTGCCAGTAGCGGACTCTTCTATGGCTACACCTTC
CASSGLFYGYTF
>.|.|15|TRBJ1-4|TRBV6-5
TGTGCCAGCAGTTACTCTGGGGGGAAGGCTGAAAAACTGTTTTTT
CASSYSGGKAEKLFF
>once|.|14|TRBJ2-3|TRBV5-1
TGCGCCAGCAGCTTGGAGCCTAACACAGATACGCAGTATTTT
CASSLEPNTDTQYF
>.|TRBD2|17|TRBJ2-2|TRBV27
TGTGCCAGCAGTTTATCGAGGCCAGCGGGGGGTAGGAGGGAGCTGTTTTTT
CASSLSRPAGGRRELFF
>.|TRBD1|12|TRBJ1-4|TRBV6-5
TGTGCCAGCAGCTGGGACAGGTCAAAACTGTTTTTT
CASSWDRSKLFF
>.|.|16|TRBJ2-3|TRBV24-1
TGTGCCACCAGTGATGCAGACAGAAAGGGCACAGATACGCAGTATTTT
CATSDADRKGTDTQYF
>.|.|17|TRBJ2-1|TRBV2
TGTGCCAGCAGCCCTGATAGGAGGGGGCAAAGATACAATGAGCAGTTCTTC
CASSPDRRGQRYNEQFF
>.|.|14|TRBJ2-1|TRBV7-2
TGTGCCAGCAGCTTATCGGGGGTTTACAATGAGCAGTTCTTC
CASSLSGVYNEQFF
>.|.|15|TRBJ1-6|TRBV25-1
TGTGCCAGCAGTGGCACGAGCTCCTATAATTCACCCCTCCACTTT
CASSGTSSYNSPLHF
>.|.|16|TRBJ1-5|TRBV2
TGTGCCAGCAGTGATTCGGGGAGAGGTAACAATCAGCCCCAGCATTTT
CASSDSGRGNNQPQHF
>.|TRBD1|18|TRBJ2-3|TRBV5-6
TGTGCCAGCAGCTCCTTACCGGGACAGGGATTGAAAGCAGATACGCAGTATTTT
CASSSLPGQGLKADTQYF
>.|.|14|TRBJ1-2|TRBV7-2
TGTGCCAGCAGCTCCTCGACAGGACTCTATGGCTACACCTTC
CASSSSTGLYGYTF
>.|TRBD1|15|TRBJ1-1|TRBV6-6
TGTGCCAGCAGCCCATACTTAGGGGGCGCCGGTGAAGCTTTCTTT
CASSPYLGGAGEAFF
>.|TRBD1|18|TRBJ1-2|TRBV19
TGTGCCAGTAGTTGGGACCATACCCCCTTACAGGGGAAGGATGGCTACACCTTC
CASSWDHTPLQGKDGYTF
>.|.|14|TRBJ2-7|TRBV30
TGTGCCTGGAGTGTTTCTGCGGTCTCCTACGAGCAGTACTTC
CAWSVSAVSYEQYF
>.|TRBD1|17|TRBJ1-2|TRBV5-1
TGCGCCAGCAGCTTGGAGGACAGGGGGATCACTAACTATGGCTACACCTTC
CASSLEDRGITNYGYTF
>.|TRBD1|13|TRBJ1-1|TRBV20-1
TGCAGTGCTAGTGAGGGGGCGCGAACTGAAGCTTTCTTT
CSASEGARTEAFF
>.|TRBD2|19|TRBJ2-1|TRBV5-1
TGCGCCAGCAGCCCGGGACTAGCGGGAGGGCCGAGCTCCTACAATGAGCAGTTCTTC
CASSPGLAGGPSSYNEQFF
>.|.|17|TRBJ1-3|TRBV10-2
TGCGCCAGCAGTGAGGTACTCAGGGCGAGCTCTGGAAACACCATATATTTT
CASSEVLRASSGNTIYF
>.|.|16|TRBJ2-3|TRBV29-1
TGCAGCGGTGGGGGCCCTAGTTGGGGGTTCGCAGATACGCAGTATTTT
CSGGGPSWGFADTQYF
>.|TRBD1|11|TRBJ1-2|TRBV30
TGTGCCTCCGGGACAGTAAATGGCTACACCTTC
CASGTVNGYTF